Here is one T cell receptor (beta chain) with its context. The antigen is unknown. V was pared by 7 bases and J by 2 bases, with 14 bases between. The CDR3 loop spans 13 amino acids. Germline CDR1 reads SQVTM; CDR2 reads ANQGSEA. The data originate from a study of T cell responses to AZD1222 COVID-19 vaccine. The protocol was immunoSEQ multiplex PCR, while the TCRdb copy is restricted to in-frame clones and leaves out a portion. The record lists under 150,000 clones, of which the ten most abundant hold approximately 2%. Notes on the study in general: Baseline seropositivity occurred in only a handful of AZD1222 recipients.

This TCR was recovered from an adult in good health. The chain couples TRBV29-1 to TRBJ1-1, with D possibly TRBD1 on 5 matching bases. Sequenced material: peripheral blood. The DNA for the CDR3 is TGCAGCGCCGCAGACAGAACTAACACTGAAGCTTTCTTT. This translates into CSAADRTNTEAFF.